In its sample, the clone carrying this T cell receptor (beta chain) was seen a few times. What it recognizes is unknown. J was trimmed by 3 bases and V by 8 bases; bases with no gene match: 7. CDR3 length: 14 amino acids. CDR1 and CDR2 (germline): SQVTM, ANQGSEA. Profiling relied on immunoSEQ multiplex PCR, and the TCRdb table lists in-frame clones only, not all of them. Here the sample spans roughly 150,000 clones, 75% to 95% being singletons. This record belongs to a study of T cell responses to AZD1222 COVID-19 vaccine. General study results and limits: Unmutated variant regions reportedly attract nearly half of all spike-specific TCRs. The breadth and depth of Spike-specific TCRs increased once two AZD1222 doses had been given.

The material sequenced was peripheral blood, taken on day 0 of AZD1222 vaccination. The chain recombines TRBV29-1 with TRBJ2-2; TRBD2 agrees at 9 bases. This sequence was found in an adult in good health. Written as DNA, the CDR3 is TGCAGCTACCAGCGGGAGGCGGACACCGGGGAGCTGTTTTTT. It is translated as CSYQREADTGELFF.